This T cell receptor beta chain was retrieved from a study of OX40 agonist ivuxolimab in advanced cancers. Study summary: With a range of roughly 23 to 79, age averaged 60 years, and around 80% were male. Three partial responders included one hepatocellular carcinoma patient and two cutaneous melanoma patients. Study-wide points: Clonal expansion was seen in CD4+ and CD8+ blood T cells by week 6 at 0.1 to 3.0 mg/kg.

The germline gives CDR1 SGHRS, CDR2 YFSETQ. The V end lost 0 bases, the J end lost 4 bases, and 11 bases lay between the germline ends. This CDR3 spans 16 amino acids. Only in-frame clones appear in the TCRdb table, and some are missing; sequencing was by immunoSEQ multiplex PCR. The table has 80,000 to 100,000 clones, 94% seen once. Concerning this clone: The antigen is unknown.

The V gene is TRBV5-1, the J gene TRBJ2-6, with D possibly TRBD1 on 7 matching bases. The sequences come from CD4+ or CD8+ T cells sorted from blood, collected in a trial of the OX40 agonist ivuxolimab. This clonotype was obtained from an adult with an advanced solid tumor such as melanoma, head and neck, liver or kidney cancer. CDR3 sequence: CASSLVRGAGANVLTF. The CDR3 DNA follows: TGCGCCAGCAGCTTGGTCAGGGGGGCCGGGGCCAACGTCCTGACTTTC.